The entry that follows covers one TCR beta chain sequence. The sample is drawn from a study of blood T cell repertoires in COVID-19. Germline lookup yields CDR1 SNHLY and CDR2 FYNNEI. The CDR3 sequence is 15 residues long. V was cut by 2 bases and J by 7 bases, with 15 bases left in between. Sequencing used immunoSEQ multiplex PCR; TCRdb keeps in-frame clones, though not all of them. The sample has approximately 150,000 clones, approximately 88% seen once. This TCR came from a human donor in a cohort sampled during active COVID-19. Sequencing was done on a sample of peripheral blood. The rearrangement links TRBV2 to TRBJ2-1, with D possibly matching TRBD2 (7 bases). The CDR3 here is CASSERGGVWNEQFF. The CDR3 bases are TGTGCCAGCAGTGAAAGAGGGGGGGTGTGGAATGAGCAGTTCTTC.